This TCR beta chain was observed in a study of T cells in Graves' hyperthyroidism and ophthalmopathy. The CDR3 regions of TCR beta were amplified from RNA transcripts. HTBI primers were the set used in a first-round RT-PCR of the TCR CDR3. TCRdb recomputed calls from the multiplex PCR reads with MiXCR, one row per CDR3 protein. The sample contains hundreds of thousands of distinct CDR3 sequences, about 20% of which appear only once. Trimming cost V 2 bases and J 2 bases, with 4 bases left between them. Per the germline V gene, CDR1 is MNHEY and CDR2 is SVGEGT. The CDR3 totals 12 residues. This clonotype appeared a few times.

The rearrangement joins TRBV6-2 or TRBV6-3 to TRBJ2-7, with D uncertain. The receptor comes from a man aged 40-55 years with Graves' ophthalmopathy. Sample: blood. The CDR3 DNA reads TGTGCCAGCAGTTACCCGACCTACGAGCAGTACTTC. Translation: CASSYPTYEQYF.